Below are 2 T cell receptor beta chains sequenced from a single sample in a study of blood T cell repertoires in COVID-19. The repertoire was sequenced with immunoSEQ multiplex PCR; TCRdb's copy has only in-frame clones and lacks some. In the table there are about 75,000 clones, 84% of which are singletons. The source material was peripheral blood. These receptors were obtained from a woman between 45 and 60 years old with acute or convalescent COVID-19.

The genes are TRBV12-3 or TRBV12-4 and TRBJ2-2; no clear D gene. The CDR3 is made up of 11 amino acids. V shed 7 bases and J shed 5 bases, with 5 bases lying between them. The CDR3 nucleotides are TGTGCCAGCACCCGTACCGGGGAGCTGTTTTTT. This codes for CASTRTGELFF.

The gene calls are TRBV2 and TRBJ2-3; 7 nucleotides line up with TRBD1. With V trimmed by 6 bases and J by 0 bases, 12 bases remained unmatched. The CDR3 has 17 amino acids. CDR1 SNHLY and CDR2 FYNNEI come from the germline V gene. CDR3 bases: TGTGCCAGCAGGCCTATTCCCGGGACAGCGAGCACAGATACGCAGTATTTT. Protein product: CASRPIPGTASTDTQYF.